A single sample gave rise to the 10 T cell receptor beta chains below, sequenced in a study of esophageal squamous cell carcinoma under preoperative chemotherapy. The time point here: after preoperative PTX-NDP chemotherapy. TCRdb reprocessed the PCR reads via MiXCR and lists one record per CDR3 protein. Counted here are around 11,000 distinct CDR3 sequences, roughly 60% occurring once; the ten biggest clones make up 25% to 30%. This specimen was taken from a patient given preoperative chemotherapy. The receptors derive from a human donor with esophageal squamous cell carcinoma. The donor label of this sample is uncertain.

By share, this clonotype counts as medium-sized. The genes are TRBV6-1 and TRBJ1-1; the D gene is possibly TRBD1 (6 bases). The CDR3 loop spans 14 amino acids. The ends were cut back, 0 bases at V and 4 bases at J, with 9 bases in the middle. Germline V gene sequence: CDR1 MNHNS, CDR2 SASEGT. CDR3 loop: CASSEAGQSTEAFF. The CDR3, as DNA: TGTGCCAGCAGTGAAGCCGGACAGTCCACTGAAGCTTTCTTT.

A single count supports this clonotype. Germline and junction disagree at one end, which may indicate a read error. The J gene is TRBJ2-3, the V gene TRBV10-2; D is unresolved. Germline V gene lookup returns CDR1 WSHSY and CDR2 SAAADI. This CDR3 is 15 amino acids long. The CDR3 protein is CASSEYVVANDTQFF. CDR3 bases: TGCGCCAGCAGTGAGTATGTTGTGGCCAACGATACGCAGTTTTTT.

The chain combines TRBV25-1 with TRBJ2-3, with 10 positions matching TRBD1. CDR3 length: 15 residues. With V trimmed by 4 bases and J by 6 bases, 7 bases remained unmatched. Germline CDR1 and CDR2: MGHDK and SYGVNS. The CDR3 coding sequence is TGTGCCAGCAGTGCAGGGACAGGGGATCGGGATACGCAGTATTTT. Translation gives CASSAGTGDRDTQYF.

This sequence joins TRBV6-1 and TRBJ1-6; 8 bases align to TRBD1. J gave up 4 bases and V 5 bases, and 4 bases lay outside the gene matches. This CDR3 region has 15 residues. Per germline, CDR1 MNHNS and CDR2 SASEGT. The CDR3 is CASSTGTGYNSPLHF. The CDR3 DNA sequence: TGTGCCAGCAGTACAGGGACAGGTTATAATTCACCCCTCCACTTT.

This clonotype has at least ten counts. The chain combines TRBV6-1 with TRBJ2-3; D possibly uses TRBD1 or TRBD2 (5 bases each). CDR1 MNHNS and CDR2 SASEGT come from the germline V gene. With 6 bases removed from V and 5 bases from J, the gap between germline ends came to 21 bases. The CDR3 is 16 amino acids. The CDR3 region is CASRGFGGSDQDTQYF. The CDR3 DNA reads as TGTGCCAGCAGGGGGTTTGGGGGAAGCGACCAAGATACGCAGTATTTT.

By sample fraction, this clonotype is medium-sized. This chain links TRBV7-2 with TRBJ2-1; 9 bases align to TRBD2. The J segment lost 1 base and the V segment lost 5 bases, leaving 3 bases of the junction unmatched. Germline CDR1 SGHTA, CDR2 FQGNSA. The CDR3 has 15 amino acids. CDR3 sequence: CASSSSGRSYNEQFF. CDR3 DNA: TGTGCCAGCAGCAGTAGCGGGAGATCCTACAATGAGCAGTTCTTC.

The gene calls are TRBV6-1 and TRBJ2-5; D is perhaps TRBD2 (6 bases). The germline gives CDR1 MNHNS, CDR2 SASEGT. Trimming removed 8 bases from V and 6 bases from J, with 16 bases in between. The CDR3 sequence is 13 residues long. This CDR3 is CASALAIEKTQYF. CDR3 nucleotide sequence: TGTGCCAGCGCGCTAGCGATTGAAAAGACCCAGTACTTC.

The chain is built from TRBV6-1 and TRBJ2-3; 9 nucleotides align to TRBD2. The J segment lost 2 bases and the V segment lost 7 bases, leaving 7 bases of the junction unmatched. The CDR3 runs 15 residues. From germline, CDR1 is MNHNS and CDR2 SASEGT. CDR3 residues: CASKRSGSNTDTQYF. CDR3 in DNA: TGTGCCAGCAAACGTAGCGGGAGCAACACAGATACGCAGTATTTT.

With respect to this clonotype: The junction departs from the called germline gene at one end, perhaps through a read error. This sequence joins TRBV6-1 and TRBJ2-1; tentative D call: TRBD2 (6 bases). The germline CDR1 and CDR2 sequences are MNHNS and SASEGT. The CDR3 has 19 residues. The CDR3 protein is CASSERGRAGCLIPREQFF. The CDR3 DNA sequence: TGTGCCAGCAGTGAAAGGGGACGAGCGGGCTGTTTGATCCCCCGGGAGCAGTTTTTC.

This clonotype was found a few times. The gene calls are TRBV6-1 and TRBJ1-2; possibly TRBD1 for D (6 bases). Deletions cut 7 bases from V and 8 bases from J, with 20 bases between. The germline V gene encodes CDR1 MNHNS and CDR2 SASEGT. The CDR3 consists of 14 residues. The CDR3 loop is CASTPTGGLRGYTF. For the CDR3, the DNA is TGTGCCAGCACTCCGACAGGCGGACTTCGCGGCTACACCTTC.